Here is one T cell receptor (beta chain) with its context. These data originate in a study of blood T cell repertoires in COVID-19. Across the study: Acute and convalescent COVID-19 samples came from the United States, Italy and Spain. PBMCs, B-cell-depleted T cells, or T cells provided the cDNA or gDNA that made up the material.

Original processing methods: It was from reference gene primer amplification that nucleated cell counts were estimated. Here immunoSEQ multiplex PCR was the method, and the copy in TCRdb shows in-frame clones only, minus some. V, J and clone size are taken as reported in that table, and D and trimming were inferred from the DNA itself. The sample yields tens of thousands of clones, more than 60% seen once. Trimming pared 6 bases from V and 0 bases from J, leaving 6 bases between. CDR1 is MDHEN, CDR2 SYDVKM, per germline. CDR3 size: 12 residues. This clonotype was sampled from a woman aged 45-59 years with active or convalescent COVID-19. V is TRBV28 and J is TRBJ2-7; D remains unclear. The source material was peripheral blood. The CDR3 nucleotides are TGTGCCAGCAGAAGCTACTCCTACGAGCAGTACTTC. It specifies CASRSYSYEQYF.